This T cell receptor (beta chain) was obtained from a study of T-cell memory formation after mild COVID-19. Using its own MiXCR run on the 5' RACE reads, TCRdb lists one record per CDR3 protein. The sample has 270,000 or so distinct CDR3 sequences; 16% are singletons. CDR3 length: 15 amino acids. CDR1 and CDR2 from the germline V gene are MNHEY and SMNVEV (reference sequence). Trimming left V 5 bases short and J 1 base short, with 14 bases between. This clonotype occurred a few times. The chain recombines TRBV27 with TRBJ2-5; D is possibly TRBD2 (6 bases). The TCR was taken from a man younger than 35 who had mild COVID-19 (a few samples of this study predate the infection). Cell type and time point are not known. The sequencing sample was made of PBMCs or a T cell subset sorted from them (not recorded which). CDR3 residues: CASSRGLETQETQYF. The CDR3 DNA follows: TGTGCCAGCAGTCGGGGACTGGAGACCCAAGAGACCCAGTACTTC.